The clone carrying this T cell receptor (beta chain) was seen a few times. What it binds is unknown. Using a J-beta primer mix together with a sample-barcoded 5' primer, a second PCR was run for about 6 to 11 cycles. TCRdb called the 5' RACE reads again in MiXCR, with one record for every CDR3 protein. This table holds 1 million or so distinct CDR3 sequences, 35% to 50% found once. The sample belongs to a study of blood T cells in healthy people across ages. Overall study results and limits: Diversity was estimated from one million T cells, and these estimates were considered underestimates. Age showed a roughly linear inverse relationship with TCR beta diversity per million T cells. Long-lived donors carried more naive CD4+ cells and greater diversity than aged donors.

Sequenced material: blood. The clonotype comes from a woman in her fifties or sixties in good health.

The CDR3 DNA reads as TGTGCCCTCGGGAGTCTAGGCTCCTACGAGCAGTACTTC. Translating it yields CALGSLGSYEQYF. The chain joins TRBV10-3 to TRBJ2-7; maybe TRBD2 (6 bases). The germline V gene encodes CDR1 ENHRY and CDR2 SYGVKD. V gave up 11 bases and J gave up 0 bases, with 14 bases separating them. This CDR3 spans 13 amino acids.